This T cell receptor beta chain was sequenced for a study of blood T cells in healthy people across ages. Study-wide results and caveats: Diversity estimates drawn from one million T cells were deemed underestimates. PBMCs left unsorted prevented a conclusive naive versus antigen-experienced comparison.

Combining a sample-barcoded 5' primer with a J-beta primer mix, a second PCR ran for roughly 7 to 12 cycles. TCRdb independently ran MiXCR on the 5' RACE reads; one entry per CDR3 protein. The profile shows about 640,000 distinct CDR3 sequences, 58% of them singletons. Trimming pared 0 bases from V and 3 bases from J, leaving 6 bases between. This CDR3 comprises 13 residues. The V gene's germline CDR1 is LNHNV and CDR2 YYDKDF (reference sequence). This clonotype was detected a few times. Its specificity is not known. The material sequenced was blood. This clonotype originated in a man between 60 and 70 years old in good health. V usage is TRBV15 and J usage is TRBJ2-7; D remains unclear. In DNA form, the CDR3 reads TGTGCCACCAGCAGAGAGGGTTTCTACGAGCAGTACTTC. Protein sequence: CATSREGFYEQYF.